The 30 T cell receptor beta chains below were found in one sample sequenced in a study of cytomegalovirus exposure and HLA in healthy donors. A multiplex PCR was run with 60 Vbeta primers and 13 Jbeta primers. Some clones are missing from TCRdb's copy, which holds only in-frame ones; the method was immunoSEQ multiplex PCR. This sample yields 150,000 to 200,000 clones, of which roughly 79% are seen a single time; around 7% belongs to the top ten. The sample comprised PBMCs. The receptors originated from a woman in her thirties or forties in good health and CMV-seropositive.

This chain links TRBV6-1 with TRBJ2-2, with a weak D call TRBD1 (5 bases). Germline V gene sequence: CDR1 MNHNS, CDR2 SASEGT. Trimming stripped 0 bases from V and 5 bases from J, with 10 bases between. This CDR3 contains 15 residues. CDR3 in amino acids: CASSEAGVRTGELFF. DNA for the CDR3: TGTGCCAGCAGTGAAGCAGGGGTGAGAACCGGGGAGCTGTTTTTT.

V gene TRBV28 combines with J gene TRBJ1-1; 9 bases align to TRBD1. With V trimmed by 8 bases and J by 8 bases, 12 bases remained unmatched. The CDR3 spans 14 residues. Germline V gene sequence: CDR1 MDHEN, CDR2 SYDVKM. The CDR3 reads CASAKTGGALEAFF. The CDR3, as DNA: TGTGCCAGCGCAAAGACAGGGGGTGCATTGGAAGCTTTCTTT.

The chain carries TRBV29-1 and TRBJ2-3; D possibly corresponds to TRBD2 (5 bases). The CDR3 has 12 residues. Germline V gives CDR1 SQVTM, CDR2 ANQGSEA. Trimming left V 7 bases short and J 6 bases short, with 14 bases between. The CDR3 protein is CSGQRERDTQYF. The CDR3 coding sequence is TGCAGCGGTCAGAGGGAGCGGGATACGCAGTATTTT.

The chain couples TRBV5-1 to TRBJ2-3; tentative D call: TRBD1 (5 bases). The V end lost 4 bases, the J end lost 2 bases, and 8 bases lay between the germline ends. The CDR3 is 13 amino acids. In germline, CDR1 is SGHRS, CDR2 YFSETQ. DNA of the CDR3: TGCGCCAGCAGCACAGGTTCCACAGATACGCAGTATTTT. Protein: CASSTGSTDTQYF. Full variable domain (missing parts from reference TRBV5-1 and TRBJ2-3): KAGVTQTPRYLIKTRGQQVTLSCSPISGHRSVSWYQQTPGQGLQFLFEYFSETQRNKGNFPGRFSGRQFSNSRSEMNVSTLELGDSALYLCASSTGSTDTQYFGPGTRLTVL.

The chain employs TRBV29-1 and TRBJ1-4, with D unresolved. CDR1 is SQVTM, CDR2 ANQGSEA, per germline. V lost 6 bases, J lost 0 bases, and 8 bases lay in between. CDR3 length: 13 amino acids. DNA for the CDR3: TGCAGCGTCATACACGCAACTAATGAAAAACTGTTTTTT. Its protein is CSVIHATNEKLFF.

The sample holds a few counts of this clone. The chain recombines TRBV7-9 with TRBJ1-3; no clear D gene. This CDR3 region has 14 residues. Between the trimmed V and J ends, which lost 2 bases and 2 bases, there was a span of 7 bases. CDR1 SEHNR and CDR2 FQNEAQ come from the germline V gene (reference sequence). The CDR3: CASSLSSPGNTIYF. CDR3 coding DNA: TGTGCCAGCAGCTTATCTAGCCCTGGAAACACCATATATTTT.

This chain joins TRBV20-1 and TRBJ2-5, with unresolved D. The CDR3 is made up of 11 amino acids. Germline V gene sequence: CDR1 DFQATT, CDR2 SNEGSKA (reference sequence). The ends were cut back, 5 bases at V and 5 bases at J, with 9 bases in the middle. The CDR3 DNA follows: TGCAGTGCTGCCTCCGAGGAGACCCAGTACTTC. This gives the protein CSAASEETQYF.

The chain has TRBV25-1 and TRBJ2-7, with D perhaps TRBD2 (6 bases). Germline-derived CDR1 and CDR2 are MGHDK and SYGVNS. The ends were cut back, 0 bases at V and 6 bases at J, with 18 bases in the middle. There are 16 residues in the CDR3. DNA of the CDR3: TGTGCCAGCAGTGAATACCGGAGGGGTTGGGCCTCCGAGCAGTACTTC. Amino acids: CASSEYRRGWASEQYF.

This clone was seen a few times. J is TRBJ2-3 and V is TRBV5-1; D not resolved. Germline V gene lookup returns CDR1 SGHRS and CDR2 YFSETQ. The V end lost 0 bases, the J end lost 3 bases, and 5 bases lay between the germline ends. The CDR3 totals 13 residues. CDR3 sequence (DNA): TGCGCCAGCAGCTTGGTCACAACAGATACGCAGTATTTT. Encoded protein: CASSLVTTDTQYF.

The rearrangement links TRBV15 to TRBJ2-6; TRBD1 matches 7 bases. Germline V gives CDR1 LNHNV, CDR2 YYDKDF (reference sequence). CDR3 length equals 17 residues. V shed 3 bases and J 0 bases; nucleotides not matched to a gene: 5. The CDR3 DNA follows: TGTGCCACCAGCAGGGGGACAGCTAGCTCTGGGGCCAACGTCCTGACTTTC. Protein sequence: CATSRGTASSGANVLTF.

This clone was seen more than once but under ten times. The chain is built from TRBV4-1 and TRBJ1-2, with 10 bases matching TRBD1. J gave up 5 bases and V 0 bases, and 6 bases lay outside the gene matches. The CDR3 sequence is 16 residues long. CDR1 and CDR2 (germline): MGHRA, YSYEKL. CDR3 residues: CASSQESTGGVYGYTF. CDR3 DNA: TGCGCCAGCAGCCAAGAGTCGACAGGGGGCGTTTATGGCTACACCTTC.

The genes are TRBV6-6 and TRBJ1-2, with D hard to call. This CDR3 spans 13 amino acids. Looked up from germline, CDR1 is MNHNY and CDR2 is SVGAGI (reference sequence). V gave up 6 bases and J gave up 4 bases, with 12 bases separating them. The CDR3 nucleotides are TGTGCCAGCAGAGTACAGACGATCTATGGCTACACCTTC. It yields the protein CASRVQTIYGYTF.

This rearrangement joins TRBV7-8 to TRBJ2-7; maybe TRBD1 (5 bases). The germline gives CDR1 SGHVS, CDR2 FQNEAQ. CDR3 length: 17 residues. V lost 1 base and J 2 bases, leaving 18 bases between the germline ends. The CDR3 nucleotides are TGTGCCAGCAGCTTAGGAGTTGGGGCAGCCATTCCCTACGAGCAGTACTTC. This encodes CASSLGVGAAIPYEQYF.

The CDR3 loop is CASSRLAGAGGELFF. The CDR3 nucleotides read TGTGCCAGCAGTCGGCTAGCGGGGGCCGGCGGGGAGCTGTTTTTT. The chain is built from TRBV27 and TRBJ2-2; 10 nucleotides line up with TRBD2. Germline CDR1 is MNHEY and CDR2 is SMNVEV (reference sequence). The CDR3 length is 15 residues. J was trimmed by 7 bases and V by 5 bases; bases with no gene match: 7.

The J gene is TRBJ2-1, the V gene TRBV28; D perhaps matches TRBD2 (6 bases). This CDR3 is built from 16 residues. V shed 3 bases and J shed 6 bases, with 18 bases lying between them. Germline CDR1 and CDR2: MDHEN and SYDVKM. The CDR3 loop reads CASSFYSSARGNEQFF. The CDR3 DNA is TGTGCCAGCAGTTTTTACTCTAGCGCCCGGGGCAATGAGCAGTTCTTC.

The chain carries TRBV15 and TRBJ2-5, with TRBD2 matching 9 bases. The J call is doubtful: the DNA matches TRBJ2-7 better. In germline, CDR1 is LNHNV, CDR2 YYDKDF (reference sequence). This CDR3 is 16 amino acids long. CDR3 nucleotide sequence: TGTGCCACCAGCAGAGATGGGGAGCGGGGGGACTACGAGCAGTACTTC. Protein product: CATSRDGERGDYEQYF.

This clone came up a few times. The chain combines TRBV5-1 with TRBJ1-1; D is perhaps TRBD1 (6 bases). The CDR3 is 13 amino acids. The germline V and J ends were trimmed by 8 bases and 0 bases, with 11 bases remaining between them. Per germline, CDR1 SGHRS and CDR2 YFSETQ. CDR3: CASGDNMNTEAFF. The CDR3 DNA reads as TGCGCCAGTGGGGACAATATGAACACTGAAGCTTTCTTT.

J is TRBJ2-2 and V is TRBV7-2; D call uncertain. The germline gives CDR1 SGHTA, CDR2 FQGNSA. Trimming took off 1 base at V and 6 bases at J, with 12 bases between the two ends. The CDR3 is 15 residues long. CDR3 region: CASSLVDSLAGELFF. The CDR3 DNA is TGTGCCAGCAGCTTAGTTGACTCACTCGCCGGGGAGCTGTTTTTT. The entire variable domain, with the rest obtained from reference TRBV7-2 and TRBJ2-2, is as follows: GAGVSQSPSNKVTEKGKDVELRCDPISGHTALYWYRQSLGQGLEFLIYFQGNSAPDKSGLPSDRFSAERTGGSVSTLTIQRTQQEDSAVYLCASSLVDSLAGELFFGEGSRLTVL.

V is TRBV28 and J is TRBJ1-5; D unclear. This CDR3 is built from 14 residues. V gave up 5 bases and J gave up 2 bases, with 10 bases separating them. The germline gives CDR1 MDHEN, CDR2 SYDVKM. CDR3 sequence: CASSVVPGNQPQHF. The CDR3 DNA reads as TGTGCCAGCAGTGTGGTGCCAGGCAATCAGCCCCAGCATTTT.

J is TRBJ2-2 and V is TRBV30; D is uncertain. V was trimmed by 2 bases and J by 6 bases, leaving 16 bases between them. The germline V gene encodes CDR1 GTSNPN and CDR2 SVGIG (reference sequence). CDR3 length: 15 amino acids. DNA for the CDR3: TGTGCCTGGAGTAGACTTGCTTTTGGTTCCGGGGAGCTGTTTTTT. Encoded protein: CAWSRLAFGSGELFF.

J is TRBJ1-6 and V is TRBV14; possible D gene TRBD1, 5 bases. CDR1 and CDR2 (germline): SGHDN, FVKESK. This CDR3 is built from 14 residues. Trimming left V 4 bases short and J 7 bases short, with 11 bases between. CDR3 DNA sequence: TGTGCCAGCAGCCGAGAGACAGCCAATTCACCCCTCCACTTT. This translates into CASSRETANSPLHF. The full variable domain, completed using reference TRBV14 and TRBJ1-6, is EAGVTQFPSHSVIEKGQTVTLRCDPISGHDNLYWYRRVMGKEIKFLLHFVKESKQDESGMPNNRFLAERTGGTYSTLKVQPAELEDSGVYFCASSRETANSPLHFGNGTRLTVT.

As DNA, the CDR3 is TGTGCCAGCAGCTTGGACAGGGGAAGCTCCTACGAGCAGTACTTC. Translated: CASSLDRGSSYEQYF. The chain uses TRBV7-2 and TRBJ2-7; 9 nucleotides line up with TRBD1. Germline V gene sequence: CDR1 SGHTA, CDR2 FQGNSA. The V gene end was trimmed by 3 bases and the J gene end by 0 bases; junction bases not matched to a gene: 3. The CDR3 length is 15 residues.

CDR3 loop: CSVALAGATLSQYF. As DNA, the CDR3 is TGCAGCGTTGCACTCGCGGGGGCAACACTCAGTCAGTACTTC. This chain links TRBV29-1 with TRBJ2-4; TRBD2 is a possible D gene (7 bases). CDR1 SQVTM and CDR2 ANQGSEA come from the germline V gene. The V end lost 4 bases, the J end lost 12 bases, and 22 bases lay between the germline ends. This CDR3 region has 14 residues.

This clone occurred once. The chain recombines TRBV5-4 with TRBJ2-2; weak D call: TRBD2 (7 bases). Trimming shortened V by 7 bases and J by 4 bases, and 26 bases separated the two germline ends. This CDR3 is built from 18 residues. Germline loops: CDR1 SGHNT, CDR2 YYREEE (reference sequence). Written as DNA, the CDR3 is TGTGCCAGCCGTCGGGATCGGGGGGCGGTGGAAGGCACCGGGGAGCTGTTTTTT. This translates into CASRRDRGAVEGTGELFF.

V usage is TRBV19 and J usage is TRBJ1-1; the match to TRBD1 covers 8 bases. Germline CDR1 and CDR2: LNHDA and SQIVND (reference sequence). The J segment lost 10 bases and the V segment lost 8 bases, leaving 3 bases of the junction unmatched. The CDR3 sequence is 10 residues long. The CDR3: CASRDRRAFF. Written as DNA, the CDR3 is TGTGCCAGTCGGGACAGGCGAGCTTTCTTT. Based on the CDR3 plus reference TRBV19 and TRBJ1-1, the full variable domain is DGGITQSPKYLFRKEGQNVTLSCEQNLNHDAMYWYRQDPGQGLRLIYYSQIVNDFQKGDIAEGYSVSREKKESFPLTVTSAQKNPTAFYLCASRDRRAFFGQGTRLTVV.

The chain uses TRBV5-1 and TRBJ1-1; TRBD1 aligns across 7 bases. The CDR3 is made up of 15 amino acids. The V segment lost 4 bases and the J segment 8 bases; nucleotides outside the gene matches: 14. Per germline, CDR1 SGHRS and CDR2 YFSETQ. CDR3 in DNA: TGCGCCAGCAGCCGGGACAGTCCTCGGGGTTCAGAAGCTTTCTTT. Translating gives CASSRDSPRGSEAFF. Combining the CDR3 with reference TRBV5-1 and TRBJ1-1 gives the whole variable domain KAGVTQTPRYLIKTRGQQVTLSCSPISGHRSVSWYQQTPGQGLQFLFEYFSETQRNKGNFPGRFSGRQFSNSRSEMNVSTLELGDSALYLCASSRDSPRGSEAFFGQGTRLTVV.

The chain employs TRBV19 and TRBJ2-5; possibly TRBD1 for D (6 bases). There are 15 residues in the CDR3. Trimming took off 6 bases at V and 1 base at J, with 15 bases between the two ends. Germline V gene sequence: CDR1 LNHDA, CDR2 SQIVND (reference sequence). CDR3: CASRLRDTLQETQYF. The CDR3 DNA reads as TGTGCCAGTAGACTCCGGGACACCCTCCAAGAGACCCAGTACTTC.

This clone was detected a few times. CDR3 nucleotide sequence: TGTGCCAGCAGGGAGGACAGGGCGGGTGGCTACACCTTC. This sequence encodes CASREDRAGGYTF. The chain is built from TRBV2 and TRBJ1-2, with 8 bases lining up with TRBD1. The germline CDR1 and CDR2 sequences are SNHLY and FYNNEI. CDR3 length: 13 amino acids. The J segment lost 7 bases and the V segment lost 6 bases, leaving 7 bases of the junction unmatched.

This clone was detected only once. The chain combines TRBV13 with TRBJ2-7; 7 bases agree with TRBD1. The V gene end was trimmed by 0 bases and the J gene end by 0 bases; junction bases not matched to a gene: 5. Germline V gives CDR1 PRHDT, CDR2 FYEKMQ (reference sequence). This CDR3 comprises 16 residues. CDR3 bases: TGTGCCAGCAGCTTAGGCGGGACAGACCTCTCCTACGAGCAGTACTTC. Translation gives CASSLGGTDLSYEQYF.

The chain links TRBV19 to TRBJ1-2; D possibly corresponds to TRBD1 (6 bases). The germline V gene encodes CDR1 LNHDA and CDR2 SQIVND (reference sequence). The CDR3 runs 13 residues. Trimming left V 4 bases short and J 6 bases short, with 12 bases between. The chain's CDR3 is CASSTGGTDGYTF. CDR3 nucleotide sequence: TGTGCCAGTAGTACTGGGGGCACGGATGGCTACACCTTC.